The 10 T cell receptor beta chains listed next were all sequenced from one sample in a study of identical twins. TCRdb itself ran the 5' RACE reads through MiXCR, one entry per CDR3 protein. Counted here are 200,000 to 250,000 distinct CDR3 sequences, 5.5% to 8% occurring once; the ten biggest clones make up 3% to 4%. These data were likewise used in another study, on yellow fever vaccine responses in identical twins.

The sample consisted of memory (CD45RO+) T cells sorted from blood. These receptors all come from a woman under 30 in good health.

This clonotype has just a few counts. This chain links TRBV27 with TRBJ2-2; TRBD2 matches 7 bases. This CDR3 region has 17 residues. With V trimmed by 2 bases and J by 1 base, 7 bases remained unmatched. CDR1 is MNHEY and CDR2 is SMNVEV in the germline V gene (reference sequence). This CDR3 is CASSLRGTTLNTGELFF. CDR3 nucleotide sequence: TGTGCCAGCAGTTTACGCGGGACTACATTGAACACCGGGGAGCTGTTTTTT.

This clonotype showed up many times. V gene TRBV7-6 combines with J gene TRBJ1-1; 7 positions match TRBD1. The ends lost 5 bases at V and 0 bases at J; junction bases unmatched: 12. The CDR3 runs to 17 residues. Looked up from germline, CDR1 is SGHVS and CDR2 is FNYEAQ. The DNA for the CDR3 is TGTGCCAGCAGCGAGCTTATACAGGGGCTTATGAACACTGAAGCTTTCTTT. Translation: CASSELIQGLMNTEAFF. Variable domain in full (rest from reference TRBV7-6 and TRBJ1-1): GAGVSQSPRYKVTKRGQDVALRCDPISGHVSLYWYRQALGQGPEFLTYFNYEAQQDKSGLPNDRFSAERPEGSISTLTIQRTEQRDSAMYRCASSELIQGLMNTEAFFGQGTRLTVV.

V usage is TRBV3-1 and J usage is TRBJ2-5; 8 bases map to TRBD2. The CDR3 runs 15 residues. Germline trimming cut 4 bases from V and 6 bases from J; bases unmatched to any gene: 10. Germline values: CDR1 LGHDT, CDR2 YNNKEL (reference sequence). CDR3 sequence: CASSPRGGPGQTQYF. CDR3 in DNA: TGTGCCAGCAGCCCCCGGGGGGGCCCCGGTCAGACCCAGTACTTC.

This clonotype was counted a few times. The chain combines TRBV7-8 with TRBJ1-1, with D possibly matching TRBD1 (5 bases). CDR1 SGHVS and CDR2 FQNEAQ come from the germline V gene. The CDR3 totals 16 residues. The ends were cut back, 6 bases at V and 1 base at J, with 18 bases in the middle. The chain's CDR3 is CASRLRGDSPNTEAFF. The CDR3 DNA reads TGTGCCAGCAGATTAAGGGGTGACAGCCCGAACACTGAAGCTTTCTTT. The variable domain in full, with the rest retrieved from reference TRBV7-8 and TRBJ1-1, is GAGVSQSPRYKVAKRGQDVALRCDPISGHVSLFWYQQALGQGPEFLTYFQNEAQLDKSGLPSDRFFAERPEGSVSTLKIQRTQQEDSAVYLCASRLRGDSPNTEAFFGQGTRLTVV.

CDR3 nucleotide sequence: TGTGCCAGCAGCTTAGGGAACCTGAACACTGAAGCTTTCTTT. Translated: CASSLGNLNTEAFF. The chain couples TRBV7-9 to TRBJ1-1; D ambiguous. The length of the CDR3 is 14 residues. V gave up 1 base and J gave up 0 bases, with 6 bases separating them. CDR1 SEHNR and CDR2 FQNEAQ come from the germline V gene (reference sequence).

V and J are TRBV5-4 and TRBJ2-5; 11 positions agree with TRBD2. CDR1 and CDR2 from the germline V gene are SGHNT and YYREEE (reference sequence). The junction had 11 bases not matched to a gene; V was cut back by 1 base and J by 3 bases. The CDR3 consists of 18 residues. CDR3 coding DNA: TGTGCCAGCAGCTTGCAGTATCGACTAGCGGGACAAGAAGAGACCCAGTACTTC. Encoded protein: CASSLQYRLAGQEETQYF.

The J gene is TRBJ2-1, the V gene TRBV19; D is ambiguous. Trimming pared 5 bases from V and 2 bases from J, leaving 16 bases between. The CDR3 runs 16 residues. The germline CDR1 and CDR2 sequences are LNHDA and SQIVND (reference sequence). The CDR3 reads CASSLRVLRPYNEQFF. The CDR3 nucleotides are TGTGCCAGTAGTCTTCGGGTGCTCAGGCCCTACAATGAGCAGTTCTTC.

This clonotype was picked up a small number of times. V gene TRBV29-1 combines with J gene TRBJ1-2, with D maybe TRBD1 (6 bases). This CDR3 contains 15 residues. With 5 bases removed from V and 0 bases from J, the gap between germline ends came to 16 bases. CDR1 SQVTM and CDR2 ANQGSEA come from the germline V gene. The CDR3 DNA follows: TGCAGCGTTCCTAAGAACAGGGTCCCTAACTATGGCTACACCTTC. It yields the protein CSVPKNRVPNYGYTF.

Ten or more counts support this clonotype. The rearrangement uses TRBV9 and TRBJ1-2; D may be TRBD1 (5 bases). Trimming removed 0 bases from V and 0 bases from J, with 12 bases in between. The CDR3 extends over 16 amino acids. From germline, CDR1 is SGDLS and CDR2 YYNGEE. CDR3 in DNA: TGTGCCAGCAGCGTAGGGGCAGGGCTAGCTAACTATGGCTACACCTTC. Translated, it gives CASSVGAGLANYGYTF.

With respect to this clonotype: The junction and the germline gene differ at one end; a read error may be behind it. This CDR3 reads CCARVPGQGGSGANVLTF. The CDR3 DNA reads as TGCTGTGCTAGGGTCCCGGGACAGGGGGGCTCTGGGGCCAACGTCCTGACTTTC. The chain carries TRBV20-1 and TRBJ2-6; 11 bases fit TRBD1. The CDR3 has 18 residues. Germline CDR1 reads DFQATT; CDR2 reads SNEGSKA (reference sequence).